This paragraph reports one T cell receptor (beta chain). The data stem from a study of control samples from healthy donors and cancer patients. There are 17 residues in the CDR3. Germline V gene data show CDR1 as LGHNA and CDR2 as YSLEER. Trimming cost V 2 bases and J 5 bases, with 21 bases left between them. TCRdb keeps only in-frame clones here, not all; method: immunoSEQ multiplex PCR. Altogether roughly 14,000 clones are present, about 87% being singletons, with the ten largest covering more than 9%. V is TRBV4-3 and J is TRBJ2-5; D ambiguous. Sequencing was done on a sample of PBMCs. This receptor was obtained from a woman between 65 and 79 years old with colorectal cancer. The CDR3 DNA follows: TGCGCCAGCAGCCAACAAACTATAGCCTCTAATGGGGAGACCCAGTACTTC. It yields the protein CASSQQTIASNGETQYF.